Sequencing of this T cell receptor beta chain was carried out in a study of vaccination effects on CD4 cells after COVID-19. Assay: immunoSEQ multiplex PCR; the TCRdb copy retains only in-frame clones and omits some. Seen here are tens of thousands of clones, roughly two thirds observed once, and the top ten hold around 20%. This clone has only a few counts. The antigen is undetermined. Before any sequencing was done, the ViraFEST assay used viral peptide pools to expand antigen-specific CD4+ T cells. Isolating CD4+ T cells followed roughly ten days of culture. Testing of the vaccine recipients showed negative nucleocapsid antibodies and no prior SARS-CoV-2 infection. With 4 bases clipped from V and 1 base from J, the junction kept 9 bases outside the gene matches. The CDR3 contains 17 residues. CDR1 LGHNA and CDR2 YNFKEQ come from the germline V gene.

The receptor comes from a human donor who received a COVID-19 vaccine. This chain connects TRBV4-2 to TRBJ1-3; 8 bases align to TRBD1. Here the sequenced sample was CD4+ T cells from PBMCs cultured with SARS-CoV-2 spike peptides, taken before COVID-19 vaccination. The CDR3 protein is CASSPGGRGRSGNTIYF. The CDR3 DNA reads TGTGCCAGCAGCCCTGGGGGCAGGGGGCGGTCTGGAAACACCATATATTTT.